The T cell receptor (beta chain) described here comes from a study of blood T cell repertoires in COVID-19. Across the study: Sample material is recorded as cDNA or gDNA derived from T cells, B-cell-depleted T cells, or PBMCs.

CDR1 and CDR2 from the germline V gene are LGHDT and YNNKEL (reference sequence). CDR3 size: 15 residues. The V end was cut by 0 bases, the J end by 0 bases, with 9 bases between. Clones were read by immunoSEQ multiplex PCR, and TCRdb kept only the in-frame ones, dropping some. This sample has around 140,000 clones, with less than 90% found just once. The TCR originated in a human donor with COVID-19, enrolled during active disease. The donor label of this sample is uncertain. Sample: peripheral blood. The V call is TRBV3-1 (or the pseudogene TRBV3-2), the J call TRBJ2-7, with a weak D call TRBD2 (6 bases). For the CDR3, the DNA is TGTGCCAGCAGCCAAGATCTACTAGCCTCCTACGAGCAGTACTTC. This codes for CASSQDLLASYEQYF.